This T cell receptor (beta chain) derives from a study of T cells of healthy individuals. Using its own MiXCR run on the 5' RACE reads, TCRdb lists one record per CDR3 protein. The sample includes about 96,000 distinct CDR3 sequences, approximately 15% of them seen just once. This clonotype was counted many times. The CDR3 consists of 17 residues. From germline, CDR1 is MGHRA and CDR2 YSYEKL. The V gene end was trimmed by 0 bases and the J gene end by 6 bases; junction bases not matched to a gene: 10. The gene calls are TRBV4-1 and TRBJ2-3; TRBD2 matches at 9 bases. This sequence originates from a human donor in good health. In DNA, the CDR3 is TGCGCCAGCAGCCAAGATTTGGCGGGAGGGCCTAAGGATACGCAGTATTTT. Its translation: CASSQDLAGGPKDTQYF.